This T cell receptor beta chain came from a study of naive and memory T cell subsets. Study findings and constraints: In naive cells, over 95% of TCR sequences were seen only once. Gini index rose across naive, CM, EM and EMRA in CD4 and CD8. Possibly reflecting memory cells re-expressing CD45RA, a few larger clonotypes occurred in naive repertoires, especially CD8.

Comments on this clonotype: The target antigen is unknown.

Per germline, CDR1 MDHEN and CDR2 SYDVKM. This CDR3 is 12 amino acids long. The ends were cut back, 5 bases at V and 5 bases at J, with 9 bases in the middle. Two oligonucleotides, mixed equimolar, formed the beta constant-region primer covering TRBC1 and TRBC2. Four rounds of PCR amplified the ligated cDNA using nested alpha and beta constant-region primers plus SP2. Ligation attached a single-stranded oligonucleotide with a 12-nucleotide UMI and the SP2 primer to the cDNA 3' end. TCRdb reprocessed the UMI-ligation and nested PCR reads via MiXCR and lists one record per CDR3 protein. This table holds about 99,000 distinct CDR3 sequences, roughly 14% found once. Overnight CMV lysate stimulation of fresh PBMCs defined donor CMV status by CD4+ IFNgamma.

This clonotype was obtained from a human donor in good health. The rearrangement joins TRBV28 to TRBJ1-1; D uncertain. The sample was naive CD8+ T cells from blood. The CDR3 spells CASSEPGTEAFF. The DNA of the CDR3 is TGTGCCAGCAGTGAACCGGGGACTGAAGCTTTCTTT.